The TCR beta chain under discussion was sequenced for a study of cytomegalovirus exposure and HLA in healthy donors. General study results and limits: A later analysis associated 16,951 TCR beta sequences with HLA alleles at a 0.05 false discovery rate.

Germline values: CDR1 SGHAT, CDR2 FQNNGV. The CDR3 spans 13 residues. Trimming removed 7 bases at V and 1 base at J, with 10 bases between. A note on this clone: The target antigen is unknown.

Researchers ran the PCR with 60 Vbeta and 13 Jbeta primers. Profiling relied on immunoSEQ multiplex PCR, and the TCRdb table lists in-frame clones only, not all of them. The table shows about 160,000 clones, with approximately 90% occurring only once. The rearrangement uses TRBV11-2 and TRBJ1-1; D gene ambiguous. The sequenced sample consisted of PBMCs. This sequence originates from a woman between 25 and 40 years old in good health and CMV-seronegative. Here the CDR3 DNA reads TGTGCCAGCAACGGGTTTCCGAACACTGAAGCTTTCTTT. Protein sequence: CASNGFPNTEAFF.